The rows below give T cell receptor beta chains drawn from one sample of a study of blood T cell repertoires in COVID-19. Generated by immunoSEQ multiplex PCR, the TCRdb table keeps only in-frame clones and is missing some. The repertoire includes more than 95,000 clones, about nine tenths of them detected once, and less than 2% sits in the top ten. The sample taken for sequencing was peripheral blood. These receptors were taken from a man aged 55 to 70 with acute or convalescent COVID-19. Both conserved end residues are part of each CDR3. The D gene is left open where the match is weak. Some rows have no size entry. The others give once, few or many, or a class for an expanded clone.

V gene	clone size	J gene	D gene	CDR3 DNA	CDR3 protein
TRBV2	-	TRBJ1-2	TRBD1	TGTGCCAGCAGTGGACAGGGGAGGTATGGCTACACCTTC	CASSGQGRYGYTF
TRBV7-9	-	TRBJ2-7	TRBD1	TGTGCCAGCAGCTTAATCGGGACAGGGCTGTACGAGCAGTACTTC	CASSLIGTGLYEQYF
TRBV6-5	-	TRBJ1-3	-	TGTGCCAGCAGTTACTCACCGGCGGGAGGAAACACCATATATTTT	CASSYSPAGGNTIYF
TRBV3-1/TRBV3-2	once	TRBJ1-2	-	TGTGCCAGCAGCCCACTGACAGGTACCTATGGCTACACCTTC	CASSPLTGTYGYTF
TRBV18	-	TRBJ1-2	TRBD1	TGTGCCAGCTCACCACCAGACAGGGGAATGGGCTACACCTTC	CASSPPDRGMGYTF
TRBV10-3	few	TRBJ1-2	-	TGTGCCATCCGCGAGGGAGTGGGCTATGGCTACACCTTC	CAIREGVGYGYTF
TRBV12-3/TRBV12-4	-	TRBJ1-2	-	TGTGCCAGCAGTGTGACCGGGAATGGCTACACCTTC	CASSVTGNGYTF
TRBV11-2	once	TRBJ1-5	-	TGTGCCAGCAGCTTAAGCACTCGGGGGCCCCAGCATTTT	CASSLSTRGPQHF
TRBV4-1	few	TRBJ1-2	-	TGCGCCAGCAGCCAAGACATTCAGGGGAACTATGGCTACACCTTC	CASSQDIQGNYGYTF
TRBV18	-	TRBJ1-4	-	TGTGCCAGCTCACCACCGGGAAGGGGCCCTAATGAAAAACTGTTTTTT	CASSPPGRGPNEKLFF
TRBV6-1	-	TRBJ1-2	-	TGTGCCAGCAGTGAAACTGGATGGGGCCCTCAAGGCTACACCTTC	CASSETGWGPQGYTF
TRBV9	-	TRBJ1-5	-	TGTGCCAGCAGCGGGCAGGACAATCAGCCCCAGCATTTT	CASSGQDNQPQHF
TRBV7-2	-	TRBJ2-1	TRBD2	TGTGCCAGCAGCTCTCCTATAGCGGGTAACAATGAGCAGTTCTTC	CASSSPIAGNNEQFF
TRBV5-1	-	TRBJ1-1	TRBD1	TGCGCCAGCAGCTTGGGACAGGGCCAAGACACTGAAGCTTTCTTT	CASSLGQGQDTEAFF
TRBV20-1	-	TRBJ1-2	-	TGCAGTGCGAGTGGGCCCAACTATGGCTACACCTTC	CSASGPNYGYTF
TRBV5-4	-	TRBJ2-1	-	TGTGCCAGCAGCTTGGGCGGGGCGGCCTACAATGAGCAGTTCTTC	CASSLGGAAYNEQFF
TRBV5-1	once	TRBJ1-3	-	TGCGCCAGCAGCCCACCCCGGGAGGCCGGCTCTGGAAACACCATATATTTT	CASSPPREAGSGNTIYF
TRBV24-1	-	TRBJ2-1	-	TGTGCCACCAGTGATCCCGGACACCCCAATGAGCAGTTCTTC	CATSDPGHPNEQFF
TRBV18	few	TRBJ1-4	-	TGTGCCAGCTCACCACCTAATATACAGATTAATGAAAAACTGTTTTTT	CASSPPNIQINEKLFF
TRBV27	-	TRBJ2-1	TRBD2	TGTGCCAGCAGTTATTTAGCGGGGGTTTGGAATGAGCAGTTCTTC	CASSYLAGVWNEQFF
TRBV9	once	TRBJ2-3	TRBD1	TGTGCCAGCAGCCCGAGGTTGGGACAGGGCACAGATACGCAGTATTTT	CASSPRLGQGTDTQYF
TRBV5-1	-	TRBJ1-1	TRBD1	TGCGCCAGCAGCCTCGAGCCCAGGGGGCGTAACACTGAAGCTTTCTTT	CASSLEPRGRNTEAFF
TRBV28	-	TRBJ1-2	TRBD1	TGTGCCAGCAGTTCACCCGGGACAGGGGAATATGGCTACACCTTC	CASSSPGTGEYGYTF
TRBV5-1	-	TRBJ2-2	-	TGCGCCAGCAGCTTGAAAGGACAGACCGCAGGAACCGGGGAGCTGTTTTTT	CASSLKGQTAGTGELFF
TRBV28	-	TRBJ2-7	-	TGTGCCAGCACCATCCACCCCGGGACACTCGAATCCTACGAGCAGTACTTC	CASTIHPGTLESYEQYF
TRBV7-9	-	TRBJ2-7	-	TGTGCCAGCAGCGCACCGGGACTGAGCGAGCAGTACTTC	CASSAPGLSEQYF
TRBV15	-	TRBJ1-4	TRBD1	TGTGCCACCAATCCGGGAGGACAGGGAGCAACTAATGAAAAACTGTTTTTT	CATNPGGQGATNEKLFF
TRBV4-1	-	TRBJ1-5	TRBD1	TGCGCCAGCAGCCTTCAGGGGGCCCAGGGGCAGCCCCAGCATTTT	CASSLQGAQGQPQHF
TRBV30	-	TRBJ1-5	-	TGTGCCTGGAGTGTAATCGGAGCCAACCAGCCCCAGCATTTT	CAWSVIGANQPQHF
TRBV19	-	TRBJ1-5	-	TGTGCCACCCGGAGGGACAGCAATCAGCCCCAGCATTTT	CATRRDSNQPQHF
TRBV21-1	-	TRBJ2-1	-	TGTGCCAGCAGCAAAGTCCCCAGCGGCGAACCTTACAATGAGCAGTTCTTC	CASSKVPSGEPYNEQFF
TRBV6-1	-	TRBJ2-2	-	TGTGCCAGCAGTGAATGGCAGGGAACAAACACCGGGGAGCTGTTTTTT	CASSEWQGTNTGELFF
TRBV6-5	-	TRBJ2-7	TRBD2	TGTGCCAGCAGTTACAATTTAGCGGGGGGTTCCTACGAGCAGTACTTC	CASSYNLAGGSYEQYF
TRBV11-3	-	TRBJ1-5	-	TGTGCCAGCAGCTTTGTGGGGCGGACAAATCAGCCCCAGCATTTT	CASSFVGRTNQPQHF
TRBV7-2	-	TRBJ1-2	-	TGTGCCAGCAGCCTCGGGAGGGAGGGTGGCTACACCTTC	CASSLGREGGYTF
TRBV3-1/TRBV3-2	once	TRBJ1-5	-	TGTGCCAGCAGCCAAGGTGAGGGTACGCCCCAGCATTTT	CASSQGEGTPQHF
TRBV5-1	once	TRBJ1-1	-	TGCGCCAGCAGCCCTGAAGGGGGGGCTATGAACACTGAAGCTTTCTTT	CASSPEGGAMNTEAFF
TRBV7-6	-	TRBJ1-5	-	TGTGCCAGCAGCAAGACCCAGGGTTTCAGCAATCAGCCCCAGCATTTT	CASSKTQGFSNQPQHF
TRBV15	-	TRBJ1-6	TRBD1	TGTGCCACCAGCAGAGATTCTGGGACAGGGGGCAGAAGTAATTCACCCCTCCACTTT	CATSRDSGTGGRSNSPLHF
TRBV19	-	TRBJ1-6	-	TGTGCCAGTAGTATCGAGTCGAGCTCCTATAATTCACCCCTCCACTTT	CASSIESSSYNSPLHF
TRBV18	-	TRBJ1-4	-	TGTGCCAGCTCACCAGGGGCGCTAACTAATGAAAAACTGTTTTTT	CASSPGALTNEKLFF
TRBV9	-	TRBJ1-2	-	TGTGCCAGCAGCGTAGTCGGACCGGGGGATGGCTACACCTTC	CASSVVGPGDGYTF
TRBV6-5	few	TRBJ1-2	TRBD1	TGTGCCAGCAGGGAGGACAGGGGTTTTGGCTACACCTTC	CASREDRGFGYTF
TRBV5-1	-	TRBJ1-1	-	TGCGCCAGCAGCTTGGGTCCGGGGGTGAACACTGAAGCTTTCTTT	CASSLGPGVNTEAFF
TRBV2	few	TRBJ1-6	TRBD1	TGTGCCAGCAGTCTGACGGGACAGGGGGATTCACCCCTCCACTTT	CASSLTGQGDSPLHF
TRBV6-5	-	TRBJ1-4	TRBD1	TGTGCCAGCAGTTCCCAACAGGGGGCTAATGAAAAACTGTTTTTT	CASSSQQGANEKLFF
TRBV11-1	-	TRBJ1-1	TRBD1	TGTGCCAGCAGCTTCGACAGGGCCTCCAACACTGAAGCTTTCTTT	CASSFDRASNTEAFF
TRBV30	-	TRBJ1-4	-	TGTGCCTGGAGTGTACAAACCTTTGAAAAACTGTTTTTT	CAWSVQTFEKLFF